This T cell receptor beta chain was captured in a study of T cells after yellow fever vaccination. Study-wide results and caveats: The study re-detected most primary-vaccination clones after the booster (about 95% CD4, almost 90% CD8). A small share of clonotypes appeared in both CD4 and CD8 compartments.

This clonotype was counted only a few times. Antigen: not known. TCRdb processed the 5' RACE reads anew with MiXCR; each CDR3 protein has one entry. The sample has about 340,000 distinct CDR3 sequences, about 8.7% seen once. Germline loops: CDR1 KGHSH, CDR2 LQKENI. Between the trimmed V and J ends, which lost 3 bases and 7 bases, there was a span of 12 bases. There are 14 residues in the CDR3. The source is a man in his late teens or twenties who received the YFV17D yellow fever vaccine. Sequencing used PBMCs, obtained on the day of the first yellow fever vaccination. This chain uses TRBV18 with TRBJ1-4, with D possibly matching TRBD1 (5 bases). CDR3 DNA: TGTGCCAGCTCACCCGTTCGAGGGGCTGAAAAACTGTTTTTT. Its protein product is CASSPVRGAEKLFF.